This T cell receptor beta chain is from a study of identifying expanded T cells in peripheral blood. Study results and limitations: Roughly 1.2 clones differed between technical replicates, versus 16.4 and 19 over time. Variance in clone template counts between approximately two-week samples significantly increased with total template count across all healthy donors.

As concerns this clone: The antigen is unknown.

The CDR3 loop spans 12 amino acids. In germline, CDR1 is SGHRS, CDR2 YFSETQ. V shed 7 bases, J shed 4 bases, and the junction held 3 bases outside the gene matches. Sequencing was performed with immunoSEQ multiplex PCR; in TCRdb, only in-frame clones are kept and a portion is missing. The profile covers around 100,000 clones, with about 90% appearing a single time and less than 7% taken by the ten largest. No infections or other immune events were documented during collection. The sequencing input was blood. This TCR came from a person aged 18 to 70 in good health. V is TRBV5-1 and J is TRBJ2-5; TRBD1 matches at 8 bases. CDR3 loop: CASSTGGETQYF. CDR3 nucleotide sequence: TGCGCCAGCTCAACAGGGGGAGAGACCCAGTACTTC.